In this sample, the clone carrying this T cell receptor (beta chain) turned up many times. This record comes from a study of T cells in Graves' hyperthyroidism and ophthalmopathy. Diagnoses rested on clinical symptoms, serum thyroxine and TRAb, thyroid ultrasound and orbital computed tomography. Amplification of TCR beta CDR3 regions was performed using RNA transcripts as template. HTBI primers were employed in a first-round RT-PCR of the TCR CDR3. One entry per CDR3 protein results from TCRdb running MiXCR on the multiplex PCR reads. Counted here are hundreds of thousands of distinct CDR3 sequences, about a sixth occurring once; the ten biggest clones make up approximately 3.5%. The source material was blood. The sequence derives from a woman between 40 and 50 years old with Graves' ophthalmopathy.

The CDR3 loop reads CASSTYRGAHEQYF. The CDR3 nucleotides are TGTGCCAGCAGCACATATCGGGGGGCGCACGAGCAGTACTTC. The chain links TRBV7-2 to TRBJ2-7, with D possibly being TRBD2 (7 bases). Germline V gives CDR1 SGHTA, CDR2 FQGNSA. The CDR3 has 14 residues. V was shortened by 5 bases and J by 5 bases, with 16 bases between the two germline ends.